In its sample, the clone carrying this T cell receptor beta chain was seen many times. CDR3 length equals 14 residues. The germline CDR1 and CDR2 sequences are DFQATT and SNEGSKA (reference sequence). The junction had 6 bases not matched to a gene; V was cut back by 8 bases and J by 0 bases. This sample was included in a study of T-cell reconstitution after alpha-beta-depleted transplantation in children. TCRbeta library preparation incorporated unique molecular identifiers. From the PCR reads, TCRdb called clonotypes with MiXCR, one entry per CDR3 protein. The repertoire holds 230,000 or so distinct CDR3 sequences, around 11% seen once, with 2% to 3% in the top ten.

The sequence was obtained from a human donor who donated a stem cell graft to a child with acute lymphoblastic leukemia. J is TRBJ1-1 and V is TRBV20-1; 10 bases are shared with TRBD1. The sequenced sample was PBMCs from the stem cell graft donor, obtained from the stem cell graft. CDR3 sequence (DNA): TGCAGTACCGACAGGGGGCAGATGAACACTGAAGCTTTCTTT. Translated, it gives CSTDRGQMNTEAFF.